Below, 17 T cell receptor beta chains from the same sample are listed, as sequenced in a study of blood T cell repertoires in COVID-19. The assay was immunoSEQ multiplex PCR, and TCRdb's table has in-frame clones only and misses some. The sample lists over 350,000 clones; more than 70% were seen once. Sequencing was carried out using PBMCs or T cells enriched from blood (not recorded which). These TCRs come from a woman aged 18-29 years who had recovered from COVID-19.

The J gene is TRBJ2-7, the V gene TRBV2; D not resolved. Looked up from germline, CDR1 is SNHLY and CDR2 is FYNNEI. V was cut by 8 bases and J by 0 bases, with 5 bases left in between. This CDR3 is built from 11 residues. This chain's CDR3 is CASQDSYEQYF. DNA of the CDR3: TGTGCCAGCCAGGACTCCTACGAGCAGTACTTC.

This clone was detected only a few times. The chain employs TRBV4-1 and TRBJ1-4; the D gene is possibly TRBD1 (5 bases). V lost 0 bases and J lost 3, with 14 bases in between. Germline V gene sequence: CDR1 MGHRA, CDR2 YSYEKL. This CDR3 contains 17 residues. This CDR3 is CASSQDIRGTPNEKLFF. The DNA for the CDR3 is TGCGCCAGCAGCCAAGATATCCGGGGGACTCCTAATGAAAAACTGTTTTTT.

The chain links TRBV5-4 to TRBJ2-7, with a tentative D call TRBD1 (5 bases). Trimming stripped 0 bases from V and 5 bases from J, with 15 bases between. Germline loops: CDR1 SGHNT, CDR2 YYREEE (reference sequence). The length of the CDR3 is 15 residues. The CDR3 loop reads CASSLDRYQDHEQYF. In nucleotides, the CDR3 is TGTGCCAGCAGCTTGGACAGGTATCAGGACCACGAGCAGTACTTC.

CDR3: CASSILRVDTEAFF. In nucleotides, the CDR3 is TGTGCCAGTAGTATTCTCCGGGTGGACACTGAAGCTTTCTTT. The chain has TRBV19 and TRBJ1-1; D not resolved. V lost 3 bases to trimming and J lost 3 bases, with 11 bases between them. This CDR3 contains 14 residues. CDR1 LNHDA and CDR2 SQIVND come from the germline V gene (reference sequence).

The V gene is TRBV7-2, the J gene TRBJ1-1; D not certain. CDR3 length equals 14 residues. V dropped 1 base and J dropped 6 bases, with 12 bases sitting between them. Germline V gene data show CDR1 as SGHTA and CDR2 as FQGNSA. CDR3: CASSLGLRRAEAFF. The DNA of the CDR3 is TGTGCCAGCAGCTTAGGCCTAAGGAGGGCTGAAGCTTTCTTT.

The rearrangement joins TRBV29-1 to TRBJ1-1, with no clear D. V was trimmed by 4 bases and J by 7 bases, leaving 4 bases between them. CDR1 and CDR2 from the germline V gene are SQVTM and ANQGSEA. This CDR3 is 9 amino acids long. CDR3 nucleotide sequence: TGCAGCGTTGCGGGTGAAGCTTTCTTT. This translates into CSVAGEAFF. The whole variable domain, remainder taken from reference TRBV29-1 and TRBJ1-1, is SAVISQKPSRDICQRGTSLTIQCQVDSQVTMMFWYRQQPGQSLTLIATANQGSEATYESGFVIDKFPISRPNLTFSTLTVSNMSPEDSSIYLCSVAGEAFFGQGTRLTVV.

This clone was detected only once. The chain joins TRBV9 to TRBJ2-5; 11 bases agree with TRBD2. There are 16 residues in the CDR3. CDR1 and CDR2 from the germline V gene are SGDLS and YYNGEE. Germline trimming cut 4 bases from V and 0 bases from J; bases unmatched to any gene: 5. CDR3 in DNA: TGTGCCAGCAGCCCGACTAGCGGGGTTCACCAAGAGACCCAGTACTTC. As protein: CASSPTSGVHQETQYF.

The V and J genes are TRBV4-3 and TRBJ1-1; D is uncertain. The CDR3 is 16 residues long. Trimming took off 0 bases at V and 5 bases at J, with 16 bases between the two ends. CDR1 is LGHNA and CDR2 is YSLEER in the germline V gene. This CDR3 is CASSQDRIVGGTEAFF. CDR3 DNA sequence: TGCGCCAGCAGCCAAGATAGGATCGTTGGCGGGACTGAAGCTTTCTTT.

The chain is built from TRBV30 and TRBJ2-7; D gene unclear. The CDR3 totals 14 residues. The V end lost 0 bases, the J end lost 1 base, and 10 bases lay between the germline ends. CDR1 and CDR2 from the germline V gene are GTSNPN and SVGIG (reference sequence). As DNA, the CDR3 is TGTGCCTGGAGTGTGGTCAGACATTCCTACGAGCAGTACTTC. As protein: CAWSVVRHSYEQYF.

The chain couples TRBV6-5 to TRBJ2-7; 8 bases line up with TRBD1. The CDR3 sequence is 11 residues long. CDR1 and CDR2 from the germline V gene are MNHEY and SVGAGI. CDR3 nucleotide sequence: TGTGCTACAGGGGGATGGTACGAGCAGTACTTC. Encoded protein: CATGGWYEQYF.

The genes are TRBV2 and TRBJ2-3; TRBD2 aligns across 8 bases. CDR3 size: 15 residues. V lost 7 bases to trimming and J lost 3 bases; unmatched junction nucleotides: 9. Germline CDR1 and CDR2: SNHLY and FYNNEI. As DNA, the CDR3 is TGTGCCAGCACTGCCCTGGGACTAGTGACAGATACGCAGTATTTT. Amino acids: CASTALGLVTDTQYF.

The chain has TRBV15 and TRBJ2-2, with D possibly being TRBD2 (5 bases). Germline-derived CDR1 and CDR2 are LNHNV and YYDKDF (reference sequence). The CDR3 length is 16 residues. Trimming removed 1 base from V and 0 bases from J, with 9 bases in between. Here the CDR3 DNA reads TGTGCCACCAGCAGAGCACCCGGGACGAACACCGGGGAGCTGTTTTTT. Its translation: CATSRAPGTNTGELFF.

The rearrangement links TRBV30 to TRBJ1-6; 8 positions match TRBD1. V gave up 3 bases and J gave up 8 bases; unmatched junction bases: 9. The CDR3 sequence is 15 residues long. Germline CDR1 and CDR2: GTSNPN and SVGIG (reference sequence). In nucleotides, the CDR3 is TGTGCCTGGAGATCTTTGACCAGGGGGCATTCACCCCTCCACTTT. Protein: CAWRSLTRGHSPLHF. The whole variable domain, remainder taken from reference TRBV30 and TRBJ1-6, is SQTIHQWPATLVQPVGSPLSLECTVEGTSNPNLYWYRQAAGRGLQLLFYSVGIGQISSEVPQNLSASRPQDRQFILSSKKLLLSDSGFYLCAWRSLTRGHSPLHFGNGTRLTVT.

The chain is built from TRBV5-4 and TRBJ1-2, with 8 bases that match TRBD1. This CDR3 comprises 14 residues. Per germline, CDR1 SGHNT and CDR2 YYREEE (reference sequence). V was pared by 4 bases and J by 6 bases, with 8 bases of the junction left unmatched. Here the CDR3 reads CASSGRTGIDGYTF. For the CDR3, the DNA is TGTGCCAGCAGCGGGAGGACAGGGATCGATGGCTACACCTTC. Full variable domain (outside the CDR3, taken from reference TRBV5-4 and TRBJ1-2): ETGVTQSPTHLIKTRGQQVTLRCSSQSGHNTVSWYQQALGQGPQFIFQYYREEENGRGNFPPRFSGLQFPNYSSELNVNALELDDSALYLCASSGRTGIDGYTFGSGTRLTVV.

The V and J genes are TRBV30 and TRBJ1-1; 8 positions match TRBD1. This CDR3 has 14 amino acids. Germline CDR1 and CDR2: GTSNPN and SVGIG (reference sequence). The trim removed 3 bases at V and 6 bases at J, leaving 9 bases unmatched. Written as DNA, the CDR3 is TGTGCCTGGAGGCAGGGGGCGATTGGCTCTGAAGCTTTCTTT. Translated: CAWRQGAIGSEAFF. Together with reference TRBV30 and TRBJ1-1, the CDR3 gives the full variable domain: SQTIHQWPATLVQPVGSPLSLECTVEGTSNPNLYWYRQAAGRGLQLLFYSVGIGQISSEVPQNLSASRPQDRQFILSSKKLLLSDSGFYLCAWRQGAIGSEAFFGQGTRLTVV.

DNA for the CDR3: TGTGCCAGCAGCTTAGAGGGGCAGGAGGAGACCCAGTACTTC. Its protein is CASSLEGQEETQYF. The chain links TRBV7-6 to TRBJ2-5; maybe TRBD1 (5 bases). The CDR3 consists of 14 residues. Germline CDR1 reads SGHVS; CDR2 reads FNYEAQ. The V end was cut by 1 base, the J end by 5 bases, with 11 bases between.

The chain uses TRBV19 and TRBJ2-6; 8 bases line up with TRBD1. V gave up 5 bases and J gave up 11 bases; unmatched junction bases: 11. CDR1 and CDR2 from the germline V gene are LNHDA and SQIVND (reference sequence). CDR3 length equals 15 residues. CDR3 amino acids: CASSPGQGVGHVLTF. CDR3 sequence (DNA): TGTGCCAGTAGTCCCGGACAGGGAGTAGGTCACGTCCTGACTTTC.